The source of this T cell receptor beta chain is a study of cytomegalovirus exposure and HLA in healthy donors. In the PCR, 60 Vbeta and 13 Jbeta primers were used. This table comes from immunoSEQ multiplex PCR, and its TCRdb copy is limited to in-frame clones, with some not included. This repertoire shows around 140,000 clones, about 84% found once; its top ten account for roughly 6%. Points on this clone: Its antigen is still unknown.

Broader study findings: Accurate HLA-A and HLA-B prediction from TCR beta sequences was reported for most subjects. The listing of 150 to 200 TCR beta chains classed them as cytomegalovirus-associated. In a later analysis, a missense DCLRE1C variant was linked to TCR beta V- and J-gene trimming.

Sequencing input: PBMCs. The source of this sequence is a woman between 35 and 50 years old in good health and CMV-seropositive.

DNA of the CDR3: TGTGCCAGCAGTGAGAGGATCTCTGGAAACACCATATATTTT. Translated, it gives CASSERISGNTIYF. The rearrangement links TRBV2 to TRBJ1-3; D is unclear. The germline gives CDR1 SNHLY, CDR2 FYNNEI. CDR3 length: 14 residues. V lost 3 bases and J lost 0, with 6 bases in between.